This T cell receptor beta chain was sequenced for a study of cytomegalovirus exposure and HLA in healthy donors. Study-wide results and caveats: Most TCR beta V segments were productive about 90% or about 30% of the time in an earlier analysis.

On this clone: Its antigen is undetermined.

The ends were cut back, 1 base at V and 4 bases at J, with 10 bases in the middle. This CDR3 region has 14 residues. Germline CDR1 LGHNA, CDR2 YNFKEQ. Both 60 Vbeta primers and 13 Jbeta primers went into the PCR. Clones were read by immunoSEQ multiplex PCR, and TCRdb kept only the in-frame ones, dropping some. The table includes about 140,000 clones, roughly three quarters detected once. This chain connects TRBV4-2 to TRBJ1-2; D is unclear. The receptor was isolated from a woman in her twenties or thirties in good health and CMV-seronegative. The sequenced sample was PBMCs. In DNA, the CDR3 is TGTGCCAGCAGCCAAGCCATGTCAGTCTATGGCTACACCTTC. This translates into CASSQAMSVYGYTF.